This T cell receptor (beta chain) was sequenced in a study of a mutant IDH1 vaccine in newly diagnosed glioma. Background on the study: Most had both radiotherapy and temozolomide beforehand; others had only one.

Noted time point: week 11, during vaccination. Every vaccine dose comprised 300 ug of mutant IDH1 20-mer peptide plus topical imiquimod. TCRdb's table, derived via immunoSEQ multiplex PCR, lists solely in-frame clones and lacks some. The sample includes 25,000 to 35,000 clones, around 90% of them seen just once. This clone was observed a few times. The antigen remains undetermined. Points from the study as a whole: The authors found pseudoprogression apparently unrelated to changes in top peripheral T cell clonotypes.

The source was PBMCs, collected from a glioma patient whose treatment included an IDH1 peptide vaccine. This TCR came from a man aged 18 to 30 with glioma.

The CDR3 DNA follows: TGTGCCTGGAGCGAACTTAGGGTGGCGGGAGGGAACTCGCAGTATTTT. Amino acid sequence: CAWSELRVAGGNSQYF. The gene calls are TRBV30 and TRBJ2-3, with 9 positions matching TRBD2. CDR1 is GTSNPN and CDR2 is SVGIG in the germline V gene (reference sequence). Losses at the gene ends were 3 bases for V and 10 bases for J; bases not matched to a gene: 17. The CDR3 extends over 16 amino acids.